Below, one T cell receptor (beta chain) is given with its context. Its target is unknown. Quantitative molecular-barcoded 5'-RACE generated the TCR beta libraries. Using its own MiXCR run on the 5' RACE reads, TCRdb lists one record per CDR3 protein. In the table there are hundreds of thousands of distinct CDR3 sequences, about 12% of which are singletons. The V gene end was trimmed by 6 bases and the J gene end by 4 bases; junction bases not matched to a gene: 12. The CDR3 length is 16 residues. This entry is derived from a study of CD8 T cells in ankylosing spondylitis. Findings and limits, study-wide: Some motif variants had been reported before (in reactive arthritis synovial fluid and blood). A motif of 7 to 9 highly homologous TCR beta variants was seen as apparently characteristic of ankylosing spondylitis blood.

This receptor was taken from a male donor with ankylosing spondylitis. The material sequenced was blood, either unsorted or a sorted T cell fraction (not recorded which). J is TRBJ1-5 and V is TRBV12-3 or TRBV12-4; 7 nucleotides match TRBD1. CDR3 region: CASRSSRGKRNQPQHF. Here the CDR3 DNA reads TGTGCCAGCAGGTCGTCCAGGGGGAAAAGGAATCAGCCCCAGCATTTT.